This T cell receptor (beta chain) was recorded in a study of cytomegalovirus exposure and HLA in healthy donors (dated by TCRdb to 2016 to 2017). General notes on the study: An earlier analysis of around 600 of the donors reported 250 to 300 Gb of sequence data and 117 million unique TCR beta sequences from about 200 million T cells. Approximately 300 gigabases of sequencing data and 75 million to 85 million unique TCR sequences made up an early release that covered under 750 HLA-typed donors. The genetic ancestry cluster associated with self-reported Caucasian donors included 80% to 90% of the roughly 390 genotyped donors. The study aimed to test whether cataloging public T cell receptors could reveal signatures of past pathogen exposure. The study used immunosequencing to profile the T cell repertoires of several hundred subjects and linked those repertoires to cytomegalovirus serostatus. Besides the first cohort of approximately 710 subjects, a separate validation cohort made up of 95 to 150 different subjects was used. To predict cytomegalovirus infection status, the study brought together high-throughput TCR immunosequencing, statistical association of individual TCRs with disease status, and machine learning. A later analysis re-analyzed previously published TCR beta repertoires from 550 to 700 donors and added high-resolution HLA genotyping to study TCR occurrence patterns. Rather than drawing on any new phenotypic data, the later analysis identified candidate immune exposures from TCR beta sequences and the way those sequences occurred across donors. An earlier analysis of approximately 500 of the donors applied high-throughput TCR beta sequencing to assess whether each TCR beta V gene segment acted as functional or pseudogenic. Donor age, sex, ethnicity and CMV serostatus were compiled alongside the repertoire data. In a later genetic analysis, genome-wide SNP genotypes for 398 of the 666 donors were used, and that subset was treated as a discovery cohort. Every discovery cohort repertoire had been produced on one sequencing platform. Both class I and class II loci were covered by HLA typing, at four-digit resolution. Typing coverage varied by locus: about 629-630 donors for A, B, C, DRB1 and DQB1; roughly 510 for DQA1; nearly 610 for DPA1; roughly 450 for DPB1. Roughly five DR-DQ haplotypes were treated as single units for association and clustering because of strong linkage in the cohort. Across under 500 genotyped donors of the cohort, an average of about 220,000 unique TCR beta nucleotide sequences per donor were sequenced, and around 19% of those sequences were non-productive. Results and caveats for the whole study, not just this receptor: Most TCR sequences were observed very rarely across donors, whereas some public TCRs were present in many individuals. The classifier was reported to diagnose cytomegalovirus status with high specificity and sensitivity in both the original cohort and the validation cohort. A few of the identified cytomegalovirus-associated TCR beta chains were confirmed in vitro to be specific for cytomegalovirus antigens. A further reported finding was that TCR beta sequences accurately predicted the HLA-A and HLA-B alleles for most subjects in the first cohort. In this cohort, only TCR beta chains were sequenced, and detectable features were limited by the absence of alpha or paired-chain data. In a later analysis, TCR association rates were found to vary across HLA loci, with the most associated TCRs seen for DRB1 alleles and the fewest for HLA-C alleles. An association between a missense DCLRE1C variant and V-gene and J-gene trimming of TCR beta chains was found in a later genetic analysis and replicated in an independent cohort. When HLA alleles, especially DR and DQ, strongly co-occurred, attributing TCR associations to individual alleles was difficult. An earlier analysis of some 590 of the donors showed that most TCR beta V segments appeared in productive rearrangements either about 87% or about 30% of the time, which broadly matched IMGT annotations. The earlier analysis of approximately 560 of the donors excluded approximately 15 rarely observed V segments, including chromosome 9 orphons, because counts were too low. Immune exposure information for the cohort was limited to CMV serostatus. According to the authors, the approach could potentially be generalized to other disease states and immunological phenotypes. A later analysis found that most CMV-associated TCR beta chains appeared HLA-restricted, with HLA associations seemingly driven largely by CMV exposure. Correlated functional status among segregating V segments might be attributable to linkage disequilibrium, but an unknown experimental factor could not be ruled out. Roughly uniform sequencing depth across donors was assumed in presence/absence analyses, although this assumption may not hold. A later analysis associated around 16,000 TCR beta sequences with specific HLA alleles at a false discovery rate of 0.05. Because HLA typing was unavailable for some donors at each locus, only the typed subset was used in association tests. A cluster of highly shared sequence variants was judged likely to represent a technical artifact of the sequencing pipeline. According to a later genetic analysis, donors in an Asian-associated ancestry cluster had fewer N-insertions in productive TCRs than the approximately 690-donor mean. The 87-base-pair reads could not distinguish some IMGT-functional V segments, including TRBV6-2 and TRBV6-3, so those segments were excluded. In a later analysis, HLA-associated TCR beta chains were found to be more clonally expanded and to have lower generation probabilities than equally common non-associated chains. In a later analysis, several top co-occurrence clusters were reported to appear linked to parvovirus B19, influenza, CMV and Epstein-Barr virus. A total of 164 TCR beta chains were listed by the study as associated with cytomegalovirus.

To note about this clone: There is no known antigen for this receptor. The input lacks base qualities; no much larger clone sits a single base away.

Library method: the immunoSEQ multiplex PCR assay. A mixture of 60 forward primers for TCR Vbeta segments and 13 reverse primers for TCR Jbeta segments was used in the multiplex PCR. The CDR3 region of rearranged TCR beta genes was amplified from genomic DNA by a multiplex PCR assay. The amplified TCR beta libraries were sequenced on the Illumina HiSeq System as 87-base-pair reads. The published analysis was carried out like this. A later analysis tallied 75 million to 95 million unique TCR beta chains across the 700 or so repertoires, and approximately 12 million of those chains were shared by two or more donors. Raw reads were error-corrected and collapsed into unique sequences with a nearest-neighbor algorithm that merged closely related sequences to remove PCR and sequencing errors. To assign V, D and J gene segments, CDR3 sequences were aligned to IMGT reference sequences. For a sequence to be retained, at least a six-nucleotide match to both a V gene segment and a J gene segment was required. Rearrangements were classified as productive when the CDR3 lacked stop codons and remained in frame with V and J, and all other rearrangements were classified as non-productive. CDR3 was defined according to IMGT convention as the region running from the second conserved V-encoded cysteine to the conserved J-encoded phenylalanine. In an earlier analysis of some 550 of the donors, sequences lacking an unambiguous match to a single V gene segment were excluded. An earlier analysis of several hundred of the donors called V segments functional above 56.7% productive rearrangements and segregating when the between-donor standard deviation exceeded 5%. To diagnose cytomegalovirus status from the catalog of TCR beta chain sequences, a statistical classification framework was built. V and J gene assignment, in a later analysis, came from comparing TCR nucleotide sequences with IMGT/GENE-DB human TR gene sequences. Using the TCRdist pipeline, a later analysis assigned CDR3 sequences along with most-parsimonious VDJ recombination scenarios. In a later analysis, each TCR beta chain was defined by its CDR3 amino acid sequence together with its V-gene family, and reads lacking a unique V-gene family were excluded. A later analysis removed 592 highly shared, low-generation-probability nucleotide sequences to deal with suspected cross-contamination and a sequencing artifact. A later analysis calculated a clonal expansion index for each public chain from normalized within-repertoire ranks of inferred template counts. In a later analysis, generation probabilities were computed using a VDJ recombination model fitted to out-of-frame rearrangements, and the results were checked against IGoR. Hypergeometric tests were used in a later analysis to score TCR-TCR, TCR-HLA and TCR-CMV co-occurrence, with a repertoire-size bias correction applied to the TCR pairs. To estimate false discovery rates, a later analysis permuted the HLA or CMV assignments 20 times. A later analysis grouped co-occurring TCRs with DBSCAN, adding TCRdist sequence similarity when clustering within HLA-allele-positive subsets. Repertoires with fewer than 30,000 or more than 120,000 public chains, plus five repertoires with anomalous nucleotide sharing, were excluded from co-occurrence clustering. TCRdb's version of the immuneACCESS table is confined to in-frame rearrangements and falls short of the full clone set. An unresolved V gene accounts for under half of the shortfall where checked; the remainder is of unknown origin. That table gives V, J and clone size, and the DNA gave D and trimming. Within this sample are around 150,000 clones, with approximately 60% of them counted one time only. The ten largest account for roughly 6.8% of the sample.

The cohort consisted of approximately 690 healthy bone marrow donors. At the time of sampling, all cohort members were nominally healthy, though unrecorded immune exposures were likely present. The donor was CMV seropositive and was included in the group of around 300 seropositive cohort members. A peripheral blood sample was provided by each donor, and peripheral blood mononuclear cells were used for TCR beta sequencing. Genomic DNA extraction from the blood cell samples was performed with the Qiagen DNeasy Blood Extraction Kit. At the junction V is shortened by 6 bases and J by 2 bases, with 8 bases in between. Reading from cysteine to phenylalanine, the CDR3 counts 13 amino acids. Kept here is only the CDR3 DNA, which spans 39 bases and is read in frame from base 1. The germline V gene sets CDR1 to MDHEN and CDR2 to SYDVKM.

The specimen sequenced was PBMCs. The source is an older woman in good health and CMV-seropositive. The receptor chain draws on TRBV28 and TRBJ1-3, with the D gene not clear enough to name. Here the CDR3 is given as CASSEGTGNTIYF. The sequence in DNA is TGTGCCAGCAGCGAGGGAACTGGAAACACCATATATTTT.